The 6 T cell receptor beta chains listed next were all sequenced from one sample in a study of blood T cell repertoires in COVID-19. Measured with immunoSEQ multiplex PCR; TCRdb has only the in-frame clones, and not every one. The data show about 71,000 clones, with roughly 82% seen just once and roughly 13% held by the top ten. Sequencing was done on a sample of peripheral blood. These receptor sequences come from a woman aged 80 or over with acute or convalescent COVID-19.

This clone was detected a few times. The chain couples TRBV5-5 to TRBJ1-4; possibly TRBD1 for D (5 bases). This CDR3 is 16 amino acids long. Germline assignment: CDR1 SGHKS and CDR2 YYEKEE (reference sequence). V shed 2 bases and J shed 0 bases, with 11 bases lying between them. The CDR3 DNA follows: TGTGCCAGCAGCTTTTCGGGACTGGCAACTAATGAAAAACTGTTTTTT. Translated: CASSFSGLATNEKLFF.

The V call is TRBV9, the J call TRBJ1-3; D possibly corresponds to TRBD1 (5 bases). V lost 4 bases and J lost 4, with 12 bases in between. The CDR3 is 14 residues long. The germline CDR1 and CDR2 sequences are SGDLS and YYNGEE. CDR3 amino acids: CASSPQTVGNTIYF. The CDR3, as DNA: TGTGCCAGCAGCCCCCAGACAGTCGGAAACACCATATATTTT.

The chain uses TRBV6-4 and TRBJ2-4, with a weak D call TRBD2 (5 bases). CDR1 and CDR2 from the germline V gene are MRHNA and SNTAGT. V lost 6 bases and J 0 bases, leaving 15 bases between the germline ends. This CDR3 region has 16 residues. Written as DNA, the CDR3 is TGTGCCAGCAGCCCCTCTTGGAGGTTAGCCAAAAACATTCAGTACTTC. Its protein is CASSPSWRLAKNIQYF.

J is TRBJ1-2 and V is TRBV4-3; TRBD1 matches at 9 bases. The CDR3 length is 16 residues. V lost 2 bases, J lost 5 bases, and 9 bases stayed unmatched. Germline-derived CDR1 and CDR2 are LGHNA and YSLEER. The CDR3 reads CASSQNPGTGIYGYTF. The CDR3 DNA is TGCGCCAGCAGCCAAAACCCCGGGACAGGGATTTATGGCTACACCTTC.

This rearrangement joins TRBV5-4 to TRBJ2-7, with 9 bases lining up with TRBD1. The CDR3 has 14 amino acids. V shed 4 bases, J shed 3 bases, and the junction held 5 bases outside the gene matches. CDR1 is SGHNT, CDR2 YYREEE, per germline (reference sequence). The CDR3 loop is CASSVTGGFYEQYF. CDR3 nucleotide sequence: TGTGCCAGCAGCGTTACAGGGGGCTTCTACGAGCAGTACTTC.

In this sample, this clone turned up a few times. The V and J genes are TRBV28 and TRBJ1-5; D not resolved. V lost 3 bases and J 2 bases, leaving 11 bases between the germline ends. The CDR3 extends over 15 amino acids. Germline lookup yields CDR1 MDHEN and CDR2 SYDVKM. CDR3 nucleotides: TGTGCCAGCAGTTTGCCTCTCGCGGGCAATCAGCCCCAGCATTTT. Translated, it gives CASSLPLAGNQPQHF.